This T cell receptor beta chain was retrieved from a study of cytomegalovirus exposure and HLA in healthy donors. Each of the donors was a healthy bone marrow donor. The primer mix had 60 Vbeta and 13 Jbeta primers. TCRdb keeps only in-frame clones here, not all; method: immunoSEQ multiplex PCR. Here the sample spans roughly 250,000 clones, about 75% being singletons. V lost 9 bases and J lost 0, with 18 bases in between. This CDR3 spans 16 amino acids. Germline values: CDR1 LNHDA, CDR2 SQIVND (reference sequence). The rearrangement uses TRBV19 and TRBJ2-1; maybe TRBD2 (6 bases). The receptor's source is a female donor in good health and CMV-seronegative. The sample was PBMCs. Written as DNA, the CDR3 is TGTGCCAGCCGGGACTTGGACTTACCCTCCTACAATGAGCAGTTCTTC. This gives the protein CASRDLDLPSYNEQFF.